The rows below give T cell receptor beta chains drawn from one sample of a study of PD-L1 blockade in urothelial cancer. The repertoire was sequenced with immunoSEQ multiplex PCR; TCRdb's copy has only in-frame clones and lacks some. Of about 66,000 clones in the sample, about 88% were seen once. The sample consisted of PBMCs, taken around atezolizumab (anti-PD-L1) treatment. The receptors were gathered from a man aged 55 to 70 with urothelial cancer. Each CDR3 is given with its conserved first and last residue. Each record gives: D gene, V gene, J gene, clone size, CDR3 protein, CDR3 DNA. The D gene is left open where the match is weak. Size is stated for part of the rows, as once, few or many counts, or as a class when the clone is expanded.

d_gene: -; v_gene: TRBV2; j_gene: TRBJ1-2; abundance: -; CDR3aa: CASSDRKEGPSLTSYGYTF; CDR3nt: TGTGCCAGCAGTGATCGTAAAGAGGGTCCTAGTTTGACATCCTATGGCTACACCTTC
d_gene: TRBD2; v_gene: TRBV9; j_gene: TRBJ2-3; abundance: -; CDR3aa: CASSWTSGSTDTQYF; CDR3nt: TGTGCCAGCAGCTGGACTAGCGGAAGCACAGATACGCAGTATTTT
d_gene: -; v_gene: TRBV5-6; j_gene: TRBJ2-1; abundance: -; CDR3aa: CASSLARYNEQFF; CDR3nt: TGTGCCAGCAGCTTGGCCAGGTACAATGAGCAGTTCTTC
d_gene: TRBD2; v_gene: TRBV11-2; j_gene: TRBJ2-7; abundance: -; CDR3aa: CASSLTSGSVEQYF; CDR3nt: TGTGCCAGCAGCCTGACTAGCGGGAGTGTAGAGCAGTACTTC
d_gene: -; v_gene: TRBV7-8; j_gene: TRBJ2-1; abundance: -; CDR3aa: CASSLAGSYNEQFF; CDR3nt: TGTGCCAGCAGCTTAGCTGGCAGCTACAATGAGCAGTTCTTC
d_gene: -; v_gene: TRBV7-2; j_gene: TRBJ2-1; abundance: -; CDR3aa: CASSIRSYNEQFF; CDR3nt: TGTGCCAGCAGCATACGGTCGTACAATGAGCAGTTCTTC
d_gene: TRBD1; v_gene: TRBV5-8; j_gene: TRBJ1-5; abundance: -; CDR3aa: CASRGDSYQPQHF; CDR3nt: TGTGCCAGCAGGGGGGACAGTTATCAGCCCCAGCATTTT
d_gene: TRBD1; v_gene: TRBV7-2; j_gene: TRBJ1-2; abundance: -; CDR3aa: CASSLQGGPYGYTF; CDR3nt: TGTGCCAGCAGCTTACAGGGGGGCCCGTATGGCTACACCTTC
d_gene: -; v_gene: TRBV6-6; j_gene: TRBJ2-7; abundance: -; CDR3aa: CASSRTAPYEQYF; CDR3nt: TGTGCCAGCAGCAGGACAGCGCCCTACGAGCAGTACTTC
d_gene: -; v_gene: TRBV28; j_gene: TRBJ1-5; abundance: few; CDR3aa: CASSTVSFSNQPQHF; CDR3nt: TGTGCCAGCAGTACGGTGAGTTTTAGCAATCAGCCCCAGCATTTT
d_gene: -; v_gene: TRBV7-2; j_gene: TRBJ2-7; abundance: -; CDR3aa: CASSLMYEQYF; CDR3nt: TGTGCCAGCAGCCTTATGTACGAGCAGTACTTC
d_gene: -; v_gene: TRBV7-3; j_gene: TRBJ2-1; abundance: -; CDR3aa: CASSPGLNEQFF; CDR3nt: TGTGCCAGCAGCCCCGGACTAAATGAGCAGTTCTTC
d_gene: TRBD1; v_gene: TRBV7-8; j_gene: TRBJ1-5; abundance: -; CDR3aa: CASSPMTGSNQPQHF; CDR3nt: TGTGCCAGCAGCCCAATGACAGGGAGCAATCAGCCCCAGCATTTT
d_gene: -; v_gene: TRBV21-1; j_gene: TRBJ2-5; abundance: -; CDR3aa: CARKREGLMVQYF; CDR3nt: TGTGCCCGCAAACGGGAGGGTCTCATGGTCCAGTACTTC
d_gene: TRBD2; v_gene: TRBV15; j_gene: TRBJ2-7; abundance: -; CDR3aa: CATSRDAGTSLTVQYF; CDR3nt: TGTGCCACCAGCAGGGACGCAGGGACTAGCCTTACTGTGCAGTACTTC
d_gene: -; v_gene: TRBV6-1; j_gene: TRBJ2-5; abundance: -; CDR3aa: CASTQDPGGRETQYF; CDR3nt: TGTGCCAGCACTCAGGACCCCGGAGGTAGAGAGACCCAGTACTTC
d_gene: -; v_gene: TRBV19; j_gene: TRBJ2-1; abundance: -; CDR3aa: CASSIDIDYYNEQFF; CDR3nt: TGTGCCAGTAGTATAGACATTGACTACTACAATGAGCAGTTCTTC
d_gene: TRBD1; v_gene: TRBV29-1; j_gene: TRBJ2-3; abundance: once; CDR3aa: CSETRDRTQYF; CDR3nt: TGCAGCGAGACGAGGGACAGGACGCAGTATTTT
d_gene: TRBD1; v_gene: TRBV6-5; j_gene: TRBJ2-7; abundance: -; CDR3aa: CASRPGTGVYEQYF; CDR3nt: TGTGCCAGCAGACCCGGGACAGGGGTATACGAGCAGTACTTC
d_gene: -; v_gene: TRBV11-2; j_gene: TRBJ2-7; abundance: -; CDR3aa: CASSLAYEQYF; CDR3nt: TGTGCCAGCAGCTTAGCGTACGAGCAGTACTTC
d_gene: -; v_gene: TRBV6-5; j_gene: TRBJ1-4; abundance: -; CDR3aa: CASSTELGTNEKLFF; CDR3nt: TGTGCCAGCAGTACAGAGTTGGGCACTAATGAAAAACTGTTTTTT
d_gene: -; v_gene: TRBV28; j_gene: TRBJ1-5; abundance: -; CDR3aa: CASSFSGEGNQPQHF; CDR3nt: TGTGCCAGCAGTTTTTCCGGGGAGGGCAATCAGCCCCAGCATTTT
d_gene: -; v_gene: TRBV6-5; j_gene: TRBJ2-5; abundance: once; CDR3aa: CASSPRDTGLETQYF; CDR3nt: TGTGCCAGCAGCCCCCGGGACACCGGCTTAGAGACCCAGTACTTC
d_gene: -; v_gene: TRBV30; j_gene: TRBJ2-3; abundance: -; CDR3aa: CAWETNSDTQYF; CDR3nt: TGTGCCTGGGAGACAAACTCAGATACGCAGTATTTT
d_gene: -; v_gene: TRBV6-1; j_gene: TRBJ1-2; abundance: once; CDR3aa: CASRRSGQKNYGYTF; CDR3nt: TGTGCCAGCAGAAGGTCCGGACAGAAAAACTATGGCTACACCTTC
d_gene: TRBD2; v_gene: TRBV7-3; j_gene: TRBJ2-7; abundance: -; CDR3aa: CASSLGGGSYEQYF; CDR3nt: TGTGCCAGCAGCCTCGGGGGGGGCTCCTACGAGCAGTACTTC
d_gene: -; v_gene: TRBV6-1; j_gene: TRBJ1-1; abundance: -; CDR3aa: CASRGGRHTEAFF; CDR3nt: TGTGCCAGCAGGGGGGGTAGGCACACTGAAGCTTTCTTT
d_gene: -; v_gene: TRBV7-9; j_gene: TRBJ2-1; abundance: -; CDR3aa: CASRSSWTGSINEQFF; CDR3nt: TGTGCCAGCAGGTCCAGTTGGACGGGGTCAATTAATGAGCAGTTCTTC
d_gene: TRBD2; v_gene: TRBV18; j_gene: TRBJ2-7; abundance: -; CDR3aa: CASSPSGALTYEQYF; CDR3nt: TGTGCCAGCTCACCTAGCGGGGCCCTTACCTACGAGCAGTACTTC
d_gene: TRBD1; v_gene: TRBV7-7; j_gene: TRBJ2-5; abundance: -; CDR3aa: CASSLALGQGQETQYF; CDR3nt: TGTGCTAGCAGCTTAGCTTTGGGACAGGGTCAAGAGACCCAGTACTTC
d_gene: -; v_gene: TRBV18; j_gene: TRBJ1-2; abundance: -; CDR3aa: CASSLVDRNYGYTF; CDR3nt: TGTGCCAGCTCACTTGTCGACAGAAACTATGGCTACACCTTC
d_gene: -; v_gene: TRBV6-5; j_gene: TRBJ1-5; abundance: -; CDR3aa: CASSRDSESQPQHF; CDR3nt: TGTGCCAGCAGTCGGGACTCCGAGTCCCAGCCCCAGCATTTT
d_gene: TRBD2; v_gene: TRBV5-4; j_gene: TRBJ2-5; abundance: -; CDR3aa: CASSQTGGPGETQYF; CDR3nt: TGTGCCAGCAGCCAAACGGGGGGGCCGGGGGAGACCCAGTACTTC
d_gene: TRBD2; v_gene: TRBV19; j_gene: TRBJ2-7; abundance: few; CDR3aa: CASSQGSGNEQYF; CDR3nt: TGTGCCAGTAGTCAAGGTAGCGGGAACGAGCAGTACTTC
d_gene: TRBD2; v_gene: TRBV11-2; j_gene: TRBJ2-7; abundance: -; CDR3aa: CASSSIAGAREQYF; CDR3nt: TGTGCCAGCAGCTCTATAGCGGGAGCGCGGGAGCAGTACTTC
d_gene: -; v_gene: TRBV5-1; j_gene: TRBJ2-1; abundance: -; CDR3aa: CASSLGDTSSYNEQFF; CDR3nt: TGCGCCAGCAGCTTGGGGGACACTAGCTCCTACAATGAGCAGTTCTTC
d_gene: TRBD2; v_gene: TRBV7-9; j_gene: TRBJ2-1; abundance: few; CDR3aa: CASSPKAGRYNEQFF; CDR3nt: TGTGCCAGCAGCCCCAAAGCGGGAAGATACAATGAGCAGTTCTTC
d_gene: TRBD1; v_gene: TRBV9; j_gene: TRBJ2-1; abundance: -; CDR3aa: CASKAGTGNNEQFF; CDR3nt: TGTGCCAGCAAAGCCGGGACAGGCAACAATGAGCAGTTCTTC
d_gene: -; v_gene: TRBV2; j_gene: TRBJ2-7; abundance: -; CDR3aa: CANSQGPTSYEQYF; CDR3nt: TGTGCAAACAGTCAGGGGCCGACATCCTACGAGCAGTACTTC
d_gene: TRBD2; v_gene: TRBV27; j_gene: TRBJ2-5; abundance: medium-sized; CDR3aa: CASSGGEETQYF; CDR3nt: TGTGCCAGCAGTGGGGGGGAAGAGACCCAGTACTTC
d_gene: TRBD2; v_gene: TRBV7-2; j_gene: TRBJ2-7; abundance: -; CDR3aa: CASSSSSGSLTYEQYF; CDR3nt: TGTGCCAGCAGCTCTAGTAGCGGGTCCTTAACCTACGAGCAGTACTTC
d_gene: TRBD1; v_gene: TRBV4-2; j_gene: TRBJ2-7; abundance: -; CDR3aa: CASSISSRGNFYEQYF; CDR3nt: TGTGCCAGCAGCATATCAAGCAGGGGGAACTTCTACGAGCAGTACTTC
d_gene: -; v_gene: TRBV27; j_gene: TRBJ2-3; abundance: -; CDR3aa: CASRRGISTDTQYF; CDR3nt: TGTGCCAGCAGAAGGGGGATTAGCACAGATACGCAGTATTTT
d_gene: TRBD2; v_gene: TRBV5-1; j_gene: TRBJ2-3; abundance: -; CDR3aa: CASSKGLAGTTDTQYF; CDR3nt: TGCGCCAGCAGTAAAGGACTAGCGGGAACCACAGATACGCAGTATTTT
d_gene: TRBD2; v_gene: TRBV10-2; j_gene: TRBJ2-1; abundance: -; CDR3aa: CASSPSSGRAGNEQFF; CDR3nt: TGCGCCAGCAGCCCGTCAAGCGGGAGGGCGGGGAATGAGCAGTTCTTC
d_gene: TRBD2; v_gene: TRBV25-1; j_gene: TRBJ2-5; abundance: -; CDR3aa: CASSEYGGGWETQYF; CDR3nt: TGTGCCAGCAGTGAATACGGCGGGGGTTGGGAGACCCAGTACTTC
d_gene: -; v_gene: TRBV6-5; j_gene: TRBJ2-7; abundance: -; CDR3aa: CASRTPNSYEQYF; CDR3nt: TGTGCCAGCAGGACACCCAACTCCTACGAGCAGTACTTC
d_gene: TRBD2; v_gene: TRBV9; j_gene: TRBJ2-7; abundance: once; CDR3aa: CASSPGLAGGISEQYF; CDR3nt: TGTGCCAGCAGCCCAGGACTAGCGGGAGGTATCTCCGAGCAGTACTTC
d_gene: -; v_gene: TRBV27; j_gene: TRBJ1-2; abundance: few; CDR3aa: CASRGLVDGLGYTF; CDR3nt: TGTGCCAGCAGGGGACTTGTGGACGGTCTAGGCTACACCTTC
d_gene: -; v_gene: TRBV2; j_gene: TRBJ2-4; abundance: -; CDR3aa: CANNRIAKNIQYF; CDR3nt: TGTGCCAACAACAGGATAGCCAAAAACATTCAGTACTTC
d_gene: -; v_gene: TRBV5-1; j_gene: TRBJ1-1; abundance: -; CDR3aa: CASSSQANTEAFF; CDR3nt: TGCGCCAGCAGCTCACAGGCGAACACTGAAGCTTTCTTT
d_gene: -; v_gene: TRBV9; j_gene: TRBJ2-5; abundance: -; CDR3aa: CASSVDQQPQETQYF; CDR3nt: TGTGCCAGCAGCGTAGACCAACAACCCCAAGAGACCCAGTACTTC
d_gene: TRBD1; v_gene: TRBV25-1; j_gene: TRBJ2-7; abundance: -; CDR3aa: CASSFDRVSYEQYF; CDR3nt: TGTGCCAGCAGTTTCGACAGGGTCTCCTACGAGCAGTACTTC